This T cell receptor beta chain was recovered during a study of cytomegalovirus exposure and HLA in healthy donors. The CDR3 spans 15 residues. The germline V gene has CDR1 MGHRA and CDR2 YSYEKL. The germline V and J ends were trimmed by 5 bases and 3 bases, with 16 bases remaining between them. The PCR employed 60 Vbeta primers together with 13 Jbeta primers. Sequencing was performed with immunoSEQ multiplex PCR; in TCRdb, only in-frame clones are kept and a portion is missing. The sample has approximately 150,000 clones, just under 80% seen once. The sample was PBMCs. This TCR came from a woman aged 50 to 65 in good health and CMV-seropositive. The V call is TRBV4-1, the J call TRBJ1-1; D might be TRBD1 (6 bases). CDR3 region: CASSGSGEGDTEAFF. In DNA form, the CDR3 reads TGCGCCAGCAGCGGATCAGGGGAGGGGGACACTGAAGCTTTCTTT.